This TCR beta chain was identified in a study of blood T cell repertoires in COVID-19. As for the study in general: The United States, Italy and Spain were the sources of the acute and convalescent COVID-19 samples. The cDNA or gDNA used as material had been derived from T cells, B-cell-depleted T cells, or PBMCs.

As processed by the authors: Estimation of nucleated cell counts was performed using reference gene primer amplification. Some clones are missing from TCRdb's copy, which holds only in-frame ones; the method was immunoSEQ multiplex PCR. The V and J calls and clone size come from that table; D and trimming were worked out from the DNA. The sample gives 85,000 to 95,000 clones, around nine tenths of which show up once; about 3.9% is in the top ten. The source is a woman aged 45-65 years in a cohort sampled during active COVID-19. Source material: peripheral blood.

The DNA for the CDR3 is TGTGCCAGCAGTGCCGAGCCCTATCAGCCCCAGCATTTT. Translation: CASSAEPYQPQHF. V usage is TRBV6-4 and J usage is TRBJ1-5; D gene ambiguous. CDR1 and CDR2 (germline): MRHNA, SNTAGT. This CDR3 has 13 residues. V was pared by 4 bases and J by 5 bases, with 9 bases between.